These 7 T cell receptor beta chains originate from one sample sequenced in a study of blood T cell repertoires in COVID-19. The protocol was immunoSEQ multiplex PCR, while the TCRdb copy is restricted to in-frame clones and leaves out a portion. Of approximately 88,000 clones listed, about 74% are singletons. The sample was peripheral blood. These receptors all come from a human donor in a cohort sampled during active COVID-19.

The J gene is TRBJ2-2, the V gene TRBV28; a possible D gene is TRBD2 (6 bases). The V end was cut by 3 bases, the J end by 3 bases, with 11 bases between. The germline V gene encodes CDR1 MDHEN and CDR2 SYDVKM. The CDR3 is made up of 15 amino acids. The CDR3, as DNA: TGTGCCAGCAGTTTGTCCAGGGAGGACACCGGGGAGCTGTTTTTT. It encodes CASSLSREDTGELFF.

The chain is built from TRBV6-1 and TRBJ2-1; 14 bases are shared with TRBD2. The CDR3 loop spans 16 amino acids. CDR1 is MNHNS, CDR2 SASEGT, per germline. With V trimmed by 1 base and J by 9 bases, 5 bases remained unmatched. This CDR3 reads CASSEGLAGGQGEQFF. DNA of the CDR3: TGTGCCAGCAGTGAAGGACTAGCGGGAGGGCAGGGTGAGCAGTTCTTC.

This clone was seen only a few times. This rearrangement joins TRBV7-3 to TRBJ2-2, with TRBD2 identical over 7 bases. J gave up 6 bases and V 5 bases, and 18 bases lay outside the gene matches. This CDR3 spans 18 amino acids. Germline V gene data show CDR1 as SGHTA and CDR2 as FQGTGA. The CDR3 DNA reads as TGTGCCAGCAGCGCCCTGCCCCCTAGCGGCCTCAAGGCCGGGGAGCTGTTTTTT. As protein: CASSALPPSGLKAGELFF.

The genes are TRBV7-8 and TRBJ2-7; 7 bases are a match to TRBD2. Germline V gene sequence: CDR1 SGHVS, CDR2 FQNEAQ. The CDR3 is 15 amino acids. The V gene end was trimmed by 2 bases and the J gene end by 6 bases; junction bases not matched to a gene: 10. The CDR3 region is CASSLSVRAGVEQYF. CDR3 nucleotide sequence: TGTGCCAGCAGCTTATCTGTGAGGGCGGGAGTCGAGCAGTACTTC.

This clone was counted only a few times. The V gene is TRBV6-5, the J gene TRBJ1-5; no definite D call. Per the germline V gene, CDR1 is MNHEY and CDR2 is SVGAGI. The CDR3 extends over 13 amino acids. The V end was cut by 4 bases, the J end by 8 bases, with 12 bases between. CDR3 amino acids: CASSLDPGKPQHF. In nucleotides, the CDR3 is TGTGCCAGCAGTTTGGATCCAGGAAAGCCCCAGCATTTT.

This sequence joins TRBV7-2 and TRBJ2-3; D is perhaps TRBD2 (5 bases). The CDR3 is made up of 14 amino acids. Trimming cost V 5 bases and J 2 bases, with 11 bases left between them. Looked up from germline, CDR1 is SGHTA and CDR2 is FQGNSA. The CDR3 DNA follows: TGTGCCAGCAGCCTACTAGGAAACACAGATACGCAGTATTTT. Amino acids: CASSLLGNTDTQYF.

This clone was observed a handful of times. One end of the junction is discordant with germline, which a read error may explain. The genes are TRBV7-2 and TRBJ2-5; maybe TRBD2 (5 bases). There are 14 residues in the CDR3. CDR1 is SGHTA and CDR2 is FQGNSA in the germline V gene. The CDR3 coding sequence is TGTGCCAGCAGCGTAGCTAGCCCTCGGGAGACCCAGTACTTC. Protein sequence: CASSVASPRETQYF.